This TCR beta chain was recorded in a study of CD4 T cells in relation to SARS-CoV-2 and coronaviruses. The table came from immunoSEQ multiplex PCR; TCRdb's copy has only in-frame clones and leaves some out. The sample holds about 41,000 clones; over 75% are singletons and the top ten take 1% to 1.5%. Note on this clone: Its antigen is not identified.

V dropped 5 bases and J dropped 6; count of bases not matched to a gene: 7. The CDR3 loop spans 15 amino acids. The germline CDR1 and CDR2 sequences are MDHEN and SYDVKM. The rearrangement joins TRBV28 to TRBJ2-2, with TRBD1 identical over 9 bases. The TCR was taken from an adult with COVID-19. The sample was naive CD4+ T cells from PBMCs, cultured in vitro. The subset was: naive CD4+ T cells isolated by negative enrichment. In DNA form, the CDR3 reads TGTGCCAGCAGTACTCAAAACAGGGGGCCCGGGGAGCTGTTTTTT. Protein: CASSTQNRGPGELFF.